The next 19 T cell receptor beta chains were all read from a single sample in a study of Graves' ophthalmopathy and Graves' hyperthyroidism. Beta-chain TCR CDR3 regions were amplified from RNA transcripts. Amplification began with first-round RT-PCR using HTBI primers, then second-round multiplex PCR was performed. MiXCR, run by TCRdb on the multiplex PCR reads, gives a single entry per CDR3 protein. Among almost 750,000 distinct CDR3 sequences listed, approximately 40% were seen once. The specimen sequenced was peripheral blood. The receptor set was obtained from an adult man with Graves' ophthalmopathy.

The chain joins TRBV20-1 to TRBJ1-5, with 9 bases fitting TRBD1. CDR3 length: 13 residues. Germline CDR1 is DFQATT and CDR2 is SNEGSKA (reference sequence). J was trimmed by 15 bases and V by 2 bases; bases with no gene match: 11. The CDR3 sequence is CSARLHGTGRPHF. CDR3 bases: TGCAGTGCTAGACTTCACGGGACAGGGAGGCCGCATTTT.

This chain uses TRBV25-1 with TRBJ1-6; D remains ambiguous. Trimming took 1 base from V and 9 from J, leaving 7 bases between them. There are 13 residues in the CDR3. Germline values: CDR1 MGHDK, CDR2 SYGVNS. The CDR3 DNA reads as TGTGCCAGCAGTGAATCGCAGGTTTCACCCCTCCACTTT. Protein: CASSESQVSPLHF.

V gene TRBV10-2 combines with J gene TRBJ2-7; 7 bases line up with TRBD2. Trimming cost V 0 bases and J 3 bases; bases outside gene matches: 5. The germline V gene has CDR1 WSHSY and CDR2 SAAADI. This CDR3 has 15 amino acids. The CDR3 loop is CASSESPSGNYEQYF. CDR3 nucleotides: TGCGCCAGCAGTGAGTCCCCCAGCGGGAACTACGAGCAGTACTTC.

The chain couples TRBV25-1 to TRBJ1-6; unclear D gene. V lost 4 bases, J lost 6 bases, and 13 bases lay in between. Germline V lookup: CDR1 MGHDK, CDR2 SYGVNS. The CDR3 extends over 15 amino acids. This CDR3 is CASSARSGFNSPLHF. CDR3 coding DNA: TGTGCCAGCAGTGCTAGATCGGGGTTTAATTCACCCCTCCACTTT.

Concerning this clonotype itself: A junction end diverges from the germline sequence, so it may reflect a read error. The DNA for the CDR3 is TGCGCCAGCAGCTTGGGCTCTCTTAGGAGGCAAGAGACCCAGTACTTC. Amino acids: CASSLGSLRRQETQYF. This sequence joins TRBV25-1 and TRBJ2-5, with D tentatively TRBD2 (5 bases). This CDR3 comprises 16 residues. In germline, CDR1 is MGHDK, CDR2 SYGVNS.

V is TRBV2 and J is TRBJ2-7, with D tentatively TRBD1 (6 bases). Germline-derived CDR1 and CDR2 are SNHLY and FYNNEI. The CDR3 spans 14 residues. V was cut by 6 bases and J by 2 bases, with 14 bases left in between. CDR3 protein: CASRLPQGTYEQYF. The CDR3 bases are TGTGCCAGCAGACTACCACAGGGAACCTACGAGCAGTACTTC.

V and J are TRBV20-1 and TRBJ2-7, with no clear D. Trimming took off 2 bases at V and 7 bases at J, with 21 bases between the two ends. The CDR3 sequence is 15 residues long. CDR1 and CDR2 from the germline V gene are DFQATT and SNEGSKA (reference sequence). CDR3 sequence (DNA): TGCAGTGCTAGAAAAACTTTGACGCCCTTATGGGAGCAGTACTTC. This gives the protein CSARKTLTPLWEQYF.

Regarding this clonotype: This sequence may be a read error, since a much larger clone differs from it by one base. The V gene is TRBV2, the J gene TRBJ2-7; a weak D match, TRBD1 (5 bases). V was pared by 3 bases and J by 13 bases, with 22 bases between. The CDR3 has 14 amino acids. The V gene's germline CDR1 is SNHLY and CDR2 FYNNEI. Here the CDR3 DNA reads TGTGCCAGCAGTGATCAAGGCAAGGGGAATAGGGGATACTTC. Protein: CASSDQGKGNRGYF.

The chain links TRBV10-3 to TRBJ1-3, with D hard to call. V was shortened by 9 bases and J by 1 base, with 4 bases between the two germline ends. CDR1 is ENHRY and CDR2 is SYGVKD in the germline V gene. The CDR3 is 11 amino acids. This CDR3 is CAMASGNTIYF. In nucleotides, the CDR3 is TGTGCCATGGCTTCTGGAAACACCATATATTTT.

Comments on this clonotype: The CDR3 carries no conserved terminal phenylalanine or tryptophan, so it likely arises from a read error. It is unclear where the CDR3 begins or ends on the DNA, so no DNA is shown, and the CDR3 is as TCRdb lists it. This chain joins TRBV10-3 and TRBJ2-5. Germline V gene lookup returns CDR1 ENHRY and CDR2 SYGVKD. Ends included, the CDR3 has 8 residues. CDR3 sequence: CAISESIT.

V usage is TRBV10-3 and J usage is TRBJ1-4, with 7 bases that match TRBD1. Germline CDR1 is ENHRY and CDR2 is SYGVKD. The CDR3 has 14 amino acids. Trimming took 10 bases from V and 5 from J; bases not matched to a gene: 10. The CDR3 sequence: CASSRGTENEKLFF. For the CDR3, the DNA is TGTGCCAGCAGCCGCGGGACAGAGAATGAAAAACTGTTTTTT.

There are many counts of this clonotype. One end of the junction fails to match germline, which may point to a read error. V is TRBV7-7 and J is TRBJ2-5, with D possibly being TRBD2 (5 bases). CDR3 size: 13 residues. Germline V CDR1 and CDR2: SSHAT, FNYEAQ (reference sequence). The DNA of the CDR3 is TGTGCTAGCAGCTTCGGGGAACAAGAGACCCAGTACTTC. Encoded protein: CASSFGEQETQYF.

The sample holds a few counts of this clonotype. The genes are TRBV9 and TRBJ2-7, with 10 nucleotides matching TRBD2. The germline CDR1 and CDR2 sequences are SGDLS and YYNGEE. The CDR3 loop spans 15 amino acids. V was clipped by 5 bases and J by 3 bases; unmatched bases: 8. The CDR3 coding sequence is TGTGCCAGCAGTCTAGAGCGGGAGGGCATCTACGAGCAGTACTTC. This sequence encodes CASSLEREGIYEQYF.

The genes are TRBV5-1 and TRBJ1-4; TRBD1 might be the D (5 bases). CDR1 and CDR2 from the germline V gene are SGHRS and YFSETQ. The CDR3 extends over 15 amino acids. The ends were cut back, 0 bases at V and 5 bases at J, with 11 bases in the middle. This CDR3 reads CASSLAGGMNEKLFF. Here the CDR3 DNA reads TGCGCCAGCAGCTTGGCTGGGGGGATGAATGAAAAACTGTTTTTT.

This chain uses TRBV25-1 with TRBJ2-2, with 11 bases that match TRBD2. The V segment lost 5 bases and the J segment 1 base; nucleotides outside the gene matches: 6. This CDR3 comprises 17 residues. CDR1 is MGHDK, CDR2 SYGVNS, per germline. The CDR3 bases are TGTGCCAGCAGTTTCCGACTAGCGGGACAGAACACCGGGGAGCTGTTTTTT. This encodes CASSFRLAGQNTGELFF.

The chain's CDR3 is CASSGTGLLYEQYF. The CDR3 DNA sequence: TGTGCCAGCAGTGGAACGGGACTATTATACGAGCAGTACTTC. J is TRBJ2-1 and V is TRBV11-1; 7 bases line up with TRBD2. Near its end, the DNA agrees better with TRBJ2-7, so the J call may be wrong. Germline V gives CDR1 SGHAT, CDR2 FQDESV (reference sequence). The CDR3 totals 14 residues.

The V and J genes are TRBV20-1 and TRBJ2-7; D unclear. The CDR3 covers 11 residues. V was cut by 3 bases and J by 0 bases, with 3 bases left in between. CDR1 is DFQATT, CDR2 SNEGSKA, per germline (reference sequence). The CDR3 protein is CSASNSYEQYF. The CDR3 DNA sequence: TGCAGTGCTAGTAACTCCTACGAGCAGTACTTC.

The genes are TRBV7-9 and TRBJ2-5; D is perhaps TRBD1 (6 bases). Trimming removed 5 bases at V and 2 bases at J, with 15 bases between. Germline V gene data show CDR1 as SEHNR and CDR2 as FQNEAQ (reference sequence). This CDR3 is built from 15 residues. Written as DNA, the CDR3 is TGTGCCAGCAGCAAGCTCAGGGGCCCGCAAGAGACCCAGTACTTC. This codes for CASSKLRGPQETQYF.

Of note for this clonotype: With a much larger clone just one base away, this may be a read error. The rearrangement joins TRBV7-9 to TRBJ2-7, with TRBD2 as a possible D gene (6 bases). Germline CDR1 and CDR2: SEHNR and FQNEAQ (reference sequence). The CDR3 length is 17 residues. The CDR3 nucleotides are TGTGCCAGCAGCTTAAGTTCGGGAGCGACGGGGTCCTACGGGCAGTACTTC. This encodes CASSLSSGATGSYGQYF.